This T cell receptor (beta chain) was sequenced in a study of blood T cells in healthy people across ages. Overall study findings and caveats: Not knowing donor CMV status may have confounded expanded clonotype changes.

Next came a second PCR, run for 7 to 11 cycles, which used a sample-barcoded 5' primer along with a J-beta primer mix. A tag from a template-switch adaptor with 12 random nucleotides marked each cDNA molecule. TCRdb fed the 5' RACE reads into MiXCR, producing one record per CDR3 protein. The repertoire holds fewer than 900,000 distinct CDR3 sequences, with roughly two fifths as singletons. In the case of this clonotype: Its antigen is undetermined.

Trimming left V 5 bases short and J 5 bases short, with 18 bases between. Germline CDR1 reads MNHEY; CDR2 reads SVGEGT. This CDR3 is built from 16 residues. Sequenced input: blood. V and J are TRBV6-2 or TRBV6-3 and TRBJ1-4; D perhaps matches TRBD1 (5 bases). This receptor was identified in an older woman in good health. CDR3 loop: CASSNPLTAENEKLFF. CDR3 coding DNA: TGTGCCAGCAGTAACCCTTTGACAGCCGAAAATGAAAAACTGTTTTTT.